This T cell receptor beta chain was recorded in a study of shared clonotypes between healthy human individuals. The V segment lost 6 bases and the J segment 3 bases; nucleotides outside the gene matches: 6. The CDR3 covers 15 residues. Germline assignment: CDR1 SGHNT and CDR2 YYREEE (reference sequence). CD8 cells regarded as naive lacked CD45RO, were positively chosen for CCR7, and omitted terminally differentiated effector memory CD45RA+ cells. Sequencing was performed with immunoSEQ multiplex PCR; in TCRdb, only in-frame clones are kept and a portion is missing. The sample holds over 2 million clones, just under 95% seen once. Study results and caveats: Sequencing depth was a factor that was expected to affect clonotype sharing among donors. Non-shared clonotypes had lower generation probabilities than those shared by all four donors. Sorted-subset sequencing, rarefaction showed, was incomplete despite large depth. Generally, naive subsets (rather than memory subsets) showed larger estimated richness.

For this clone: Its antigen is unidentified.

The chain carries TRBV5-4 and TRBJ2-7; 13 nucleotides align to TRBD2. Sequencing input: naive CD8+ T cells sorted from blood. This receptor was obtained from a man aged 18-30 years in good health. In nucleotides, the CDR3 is TGTGCCAGCATCGACAGGACTAGCGGGAGCTACGAGCAGTACTTC. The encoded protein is CASIDRTSGSYEQYF.